Listed below are T cell receptor beta chains from one sample, sequenced in a study of T cell responses to AZD1222 COVID-19 vaccine. Assay: immunoSEQ multiplex PCR; the TCRdb copy retains only in-frame clones and omits some. The table shows 95,000 to 100,000 clones, with approximately 90% occurring only once. The material sequenced was peripheral blood, taken on day 0 of AZD1222 vaccination. These TCRs come from an adult in good health. Each CDR3 is given with its conserved first and last residue. A D gene is named only where the DNA matches it firmly. Some rows mark clone size as missing; the rest say once, few, many or name a class of expanded clone.

clone_size j_call d_call v_call cdr3_aa cdr3_nt
once TRBJ2-1 - TRBV19 CASSLVGETYNEQFF TGTGCCAGTTCTTTAGTGGGGGAAACCTACAATGAGCAGTTCTTC
- TRBJ1-4 - TRBV28 CASNTDEKLFF TGTGCCAGCAATACGGATGAAAAACTGTTTTTT
- TRBJ1-6 - TRBV7-9 CASSANTGHYNSPLHF TGTGCCAGCAGCGCGAACACGGGACACTATAATTCACCCCTCCACTTT
- TRBJ2-6 - TRBV18 CASNPSGANVLTF TGTGCCAGTAACCCGTCTGGGGCCAACGTCCTGACTTTC
- TRBJ1-1 - TRBV3-1/TRBV3-2 CASSQDGGGTEAFF TGTGCCAGCAGCCAAGATGGGGGGGGCACTGAAGCTTTCTTT
once TRBJ2-7 TRBD2 TRBV5-1 CASSPSGYEQYF TGCGCCAGCAGCCCTAGCGGCTACGAGCAGTACTTC
- TRBJ1-2 - TRBV6-1 CASSERIGAGTRGYTF TGTGCCAGCAGTGAACGGATTGGGGCCGGAACGCGGGGCTACACCTTC
- TRBJ1-1 - TRBV10-3 CAISEATRNTEAFF TGTGCCATCAGTGAGGCTACCAGAAACACTGAAGCTTTCTTT
once TRBJ1-2 - TRBV19 CACSTPSGNYGYTF TGTGCCTGCTCAACCCCCTCAGGGAACTATGGCTACACCTTC
- TRBJ2-6 - TRBV10-3 CAISPGRLTAGANVLTF TGTGCCATCAGTCCGGGACGGCTTACCGCCGGGGCCAACGTCCTGACTTTC
- TRBJ1-6 - TRBV19 CASSIRRDLSSPLHF TGTGCCAGTAGTATTCGGCGGGATCTTAGTTCACCCCTCCACTTT
- TRBJ2-5 - TRBV12-3/TRBV12-4 CASSLKETQYF TGTGCCAGCAGTTTAAAAGAGACCCAGTACTTC
- TRBJ1-2 TRBD1 TRBV7-9 CASSLDRGGYGYTF TGTGCCAGCAGCCTAGACAGGGGAGGCTATGGCTACACCTTC
once TRBJ2-1 TRBD1 TRBV18 CASSPPPGGSNEQFF TGTGCCAGCTCACCCCCACCAGGGGGATCTAATGAGCAGTTCTTC
- TRBJ1-1 - TRBV20-1 CSASEGGVEAFF TGCAGTGCTAGTGAGGGGGGGGTTGAAGCTTTCTTT
few TRBJ2-1 TRBD2 TRBV28 CASSLSGAAYNEQFF TGTGCCAGCAGTTTAAGCGGGGCAGCCTACAATGAGCAGTTCTTC
- TRBJ1-3 - TRBV3-1/TRBV3-2 CASSQFSDSGNTIYF TGTGCCAGCAGCCAATTTTCTGACTCTGGAAACACCATATATTTT
- TRBJ1-4 - TRBV2 CASSARRTTNEKLFF TGTGCCAGCAGTGCCCGACGCACAACTAATGAAAAACTGTTTTTT
- TRBJ1-1 - TRBV7-9 CASARSTEAFF TGTGCCAGCGCTCGAAGCACTGAAGCTTTCTTT
- TRBJ2-5 - TRBV9 CASSVGQGGQETQYF TGTGCCAGCAGCGTAGGCCAGGGGGGCCAAGAGACCCAGTACTTC
- TRBJ1-2 - TRBV4-1 CASSQEPPGQGRPESYYGYTF TGCGCCAGCAGCCAAGAGCCCCCTGGGCAGGGGAGACCCGAAAGCTACTATGGCTACACCTTC
- TRBJ2-1 TRBD2 TRBV3-1/TRBV3-2 CASSADGPGLAGDNEQFF TGTGCCAGCAGTGCCGACGGACCGGGACTAGCGGGGGACAATGAGCAGTTCTTC
- TRBJ1-1 - TRBV7-2 CASSSNPGLNTEAFF TGTGCCAGCAGCTCTAATCCAGGTTTGAACACTGAAGCTTTCTTT
once TRBJ2-2 - TRBV6-5 CASTSQEYTGELFF TGTGCCAGCACTAGTCAGGAATACACCGGGGAGCTGTTTTTT
once TRBJ1-4 TRBD1 TRBV5-8 CASSLQGAGEKLFF TGTGCCAGCAGCCTACAGGGGGCAGGCGAAAAACTGTTTTTT